The 10 T cell receptor beta chains below were found in one sample sequenced in a study of post-analysis software for immune sequencing data. General study findings and limits: TRBV5-6, TRBV5-1 and TRBV20-1 belonged to a set of roughly five TRBV segments that were more frequent in patients than controls.

For these TCRs, the target antigens are not known. Unique molecular identifiers were carried by the TCR beta cDNA libraries. TCRdb used MiXCR to reprocess the PCR reads, holding one entry per CDR3 protein. The sample records about 460,000 distinct CDR3 sequences, less than 45% being singletons. The sequenced sample was blood. Receptors were obtained from a girl under 18 with multiple sclerosis.

V gene TRBV7-9 combines with J gene TRBJ2-4; weak D call: TRBD2 (6 bases). Germline CDR1 and CDR2: SEHNR and FQNEAQ (reference sequence). This CDR3 has 15 residues. Trimming cost V 5 bases and J 5 bases, with 16 bases left between them. This chain's CDR3 is CASSRGDSLENIQYF. In DNA, the CDR3 is TGTGCCAGCAGCAGAGGGGACTCGTTAGAAAACATTCAGTACTTC.

This clonotype appeared many times. The rearrangement uses TRBV28 and TRBJ2-5; D uncertain. This CDR3 spans 13 amino acids. Trimming shortened V by 0 bases and J by 2 bases, and 4 bases separated the two germline ends. The germline gives CDR1 MDHEN, CDR2 SYDVKM. CDR3 DNA sequence: TGTGCCAGCAGTTTATGGGGACAAGAGACCCAGTACTTC. It codes for CASSLWGQETQYF.

The rearrangement uses TRBV12-3 or TRBV12-4 and TRBJ2-1, with TRBD2 as a possible D gene (6 bases). Trimming stripped 6 bases from V and 6 bases from J, with 12 bases between. CDR3 length: 13 amino acids. Here the CDR3 DNA reads TGTGCCAGCAGAATCGCTAGCGCCAATGAGCAGTTCTTC. Translation: CASRIASANEQFF.

The chain links TRBV29-1 to TRBJ2-1; 7 positions match TRBD2. CDR3 length: 13 amino acids. Germline trimming cut 4 bases from V and 8 bases from J; bases unmatched to any gene: 8. Germline V gene lookup returns CDR1 SQVTM and CDR2 ANQGSEA. For the CDR3, the DNA is TGCAGCGTTGGGACTAGTCGAGGACATGAGCAGTTCTTC. Amino acids: CSVGTSRGHEQFF.

The V gene is TRBV7-2, the J gene TRBJ2-5, with 8 positions matching TRBD2. The CDR3 is 17 residues long. The germline CDR1 and CDR2 sequences are SGHTA and FQGNSA. V lost 1 base, J lost 4 bases, and 11 bases stayed unmatched. CDR3 residues: CASSLGWAGGGVETQYF. The CDR3 coding sequence is TGTGCCAGCAGCTTAGGATGGGCGGGAGGAGGGGTAGAGACCCAGTACTTC.

This sequence joins TRBV13 and TRBJ2-1; D remains ambiguous. The ends were cut back, 0 bases at V and 5 bases at J, with 11 bases in the middle. The CDR3 has 15 residues. The germline gives CDR1 PRHDT, CDR2 FYEKMQ (reference sequence). CDR3 bases: TGTGCCAGCAGCTTAGGAGGCTTGCAGGACAATGAGCAGTTCTTC. Amino acids: CASSLGGLQDNEQFF.

Notes on this clonotype: A much larger clone differs from this one at a single base, so this may be a read error. J is TRBJ2-1 and V is TRBV2; TRBD2 is a possible D gene (5 bases). The J call is in doubt because the DNA end fits TRBJ2-7 better. The V gene's germline CDR1 is SNHLY and CDR2 FYNNEI. There are 15 residues in the CDR3. The CDR3 reads CASNNRESVPSEQYF. CDR3 coding DNA: TGTGCCAGCAACAACCGGGAATCGGTCCCTTCCGAGCAGTACTTC.

The chain has TRBV7-8 and TRBJ2-3, with 14 bases identical to TRBD2. CDR1 is SGHVS and CDR2 is FQNEAQ in the germline V gene. Germline trimming cut 4 bases from V and 3 bases from J; bases unmatched to any gene: 3. The CDR3 extends over 16 amino acids. The CDR3 DNA reads as TGTGCCAGCAGCTCCTGGACTAGCGGGAGGACAGATACGCAGTATTTT. Amino acid sequence: CASSSWTSGRTDTQYF.

J is TRBJ2-2 and V is TRBV9, with D possibly being TRBD1 or TRBD2 (6 bases each). Germline lookup yields CDR1 SGDLS and CDR2 YYNGEE. With 0 bases removed from V and 1 base from J, the gap between germline ends came to 10 bases. This CDR3 is built from 16 residues. The CDR3 region is CASSVDGGQNTGELFF. CDR3 bases: TGTGCCAGCAGCGTAGATGGGGGGCAGAACACCGGGGAGCTGTTTTTT.

This chain links TRBV6-2 or TRBV6-3 with TRBJ2-7; TRBD1 aligns across 9 bases. CDR3 length equals 15 residues. Germline V gene data show CDR1 as MNHEY and CDR2 as SVGEGT. Unmatched junction bases numbered 10, after V lost 5 bases and J lost 5 bases. This CDR3 is CASSSLGDRVHEQYF. In nucleotides, the CDR3 is TGTGCCAGCAGTAGCCTTGGGGACAGGGTCCACGAGCAGTACTTC.